This T cell receptor (beta chain) was sequenced for a study of long-term antiretroviral therapy in people with HIV. The run of the v3.0 immunoSEQ assay was at survey level. Sequencing used immunoSEQ multiplex PCR; TCRdb keeps in-frame clones, though not all of them. The sample holds about 21,000 clones, roughly 87% seen once. The material sequenced was unsorted PBMCs, taken 2.1 years after starting antiretroviral therapy. This TCR derives from a man aged 18 to 29 with HIV.

The chain's CDR3 is CASSLFRGTEAFF. DNA of the CDR3: TGTGCCAGCAGCTTGTTCAGGGGCACTGAAGCTTTCTTT. V and J are TRBV5-4 and TRBJ1-1; D may be TRBD1 (6 bases). The CDR3 loop spans 13 amino acids. Germline V gives CDR1 SGHNT, CDR2 YYREEE (reference sequence). Trimming cost V 1 base and J 4 bases, with 8 bases left between them.